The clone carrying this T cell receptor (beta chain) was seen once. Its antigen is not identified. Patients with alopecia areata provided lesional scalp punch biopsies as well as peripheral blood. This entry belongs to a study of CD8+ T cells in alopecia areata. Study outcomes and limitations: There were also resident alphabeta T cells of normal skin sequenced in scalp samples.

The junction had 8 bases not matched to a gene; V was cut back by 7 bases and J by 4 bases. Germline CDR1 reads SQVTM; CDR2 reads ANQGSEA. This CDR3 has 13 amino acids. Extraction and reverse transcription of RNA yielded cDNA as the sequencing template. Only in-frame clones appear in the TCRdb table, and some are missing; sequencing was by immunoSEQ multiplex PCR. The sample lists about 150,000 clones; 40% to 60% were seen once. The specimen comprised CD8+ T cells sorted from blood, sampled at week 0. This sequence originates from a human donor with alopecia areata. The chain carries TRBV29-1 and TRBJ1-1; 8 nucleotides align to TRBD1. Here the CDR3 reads CSGGDRRSTEAFF. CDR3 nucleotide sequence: TGCAGCGGGGGGGACAGGAGGAGCACTGAAGCTTTCTTT. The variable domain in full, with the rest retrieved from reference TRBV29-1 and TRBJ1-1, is SAVISQKPSRDICQRGTSLTIQCQVDSQVTMMFWYRQQPGQSLTLIATANQGSEATYESGFVIDKFPISRPNLTFSTLTVSNMSPEDSSIYLCSGGDRRSTEAFFGQGTRLTVV.